Each of the 7 T cell receptor beta chains below was sequenced from the same sample in a study of blood T cell repertoires in COVID-19. Profiled with immunoSEQ multiplex PCR; TCRdb holds only in-frame clones, not every one. Here the sample spans about 310,000 clones, around 87% being singletons. Sequencing input: peripheral blood. All receptors come from a man in his fifties with active or convalescent COVID-19.

The V call is TRBV18, the J call TRBJ1-4; 7 bases align to TRBD1. The V segment lost 3 bases and the J segment 7 bases; nucleotides outside the gene matches: 8. CDR1 KGHSH and CDR2 LQKENI come from the germline V gene. This CDR3 has 15 residues. The CDR3 region has the DNA TGTGCCAGCTCACCGACAGGGTCGTTGGGTGAAAAACTGTTTTTT. Translation gives CASSPTGSLGEKLFF.

The chain carries TRBV5-1 and TRBJ2-7, with a weak D call TRBD1 (6 bases). CDR3 size: 14 residues. CDR1 is SGHRS and CDR2 is YFSETQ in the germline V gene. Trimming took 1 base from V and 2 from J, leaving 10 bases between them. This CDR3 is CASSLTGQTYEQYF. The DNA of the CDR3 is TGCGCCAGCAGCTTGACAGGGCAAACCTACGAGCAGTACTTC.

As to this clone: The same CDR3 arises from other DNA sequences in this sample as well. The V gene is TRBV7-2, the J gene TRBJ2-7, with D possibly matching TRBD1 (6 bases). The CDR3 totals 12 residues. Per the germline V gene, CDR1 is SGHTA and CDR2 is FQGNSA. The germline V and J ends were trimmed by 4 bases and 4 bases, with 8 bases remaining between them. CDR3 residues: CASSSTGYEQYF. The CDR3 DNA sequence: TGTGCCAGCAGCTCCACAGGGTACGAGCAGTACTTC.

V and J are TRBV28 and TRBJ1-1; unclear D gene. Germline lookup yields CDR1 MDHEN and CDR2 SYDVKM. The CDR3 spans 12 residues. V was clipped by 4 bases and J by 1 base, with 4 bases between them. For the CDR3, the DNA is TGTGCCAGCAGTTACGGGAACACTGAAGCTTTCTTT. Its protein is CASSYGNTEAFF.

The genes are TRBV29-1 and TRBJ1-2; 12 bases fit TRBD1. J lost 6 bases, V lost 4 bases, and 6 bases had no gene match. CDR1 and CDR2 (germline): SQVTM, ANQGSEA. The CDR3 consists of 14 residues. Written as DNA, the CDR3 is TGCAGCGTTGTCCAAGGGACAGGGGGCAATGGCTACACCTTC. Translation gives CSVVQGTGGNGYTF.

The J gene is TRBJ1-5, the V gene TRBV3-1 (or the pseudogene TRBV3-2), with unresolved D. Trimming pared 4 bases from V and 0 bases from J, leaving 13 bases between. Germline CDR1 and CDR2: LGHDT and YNNKEL (reference sequence). This CDR3 has 16 residues. The CDR3 region is CASSPGTDYSNQPQHF. CDR3 nucleotide sequence: TGTGCCAGCAGCCCTGGTACAGACTATAGCAATCAGCCCCAGCATTTT.

The chain couples TRBV2 to TRBJ2-7, with 9 nucleotides matching TRBD1. CDR1 and CDR2 (germline): SNHLY, FYNNEI. V trimming: 8 bases; J trimming: 6 bases; junction bases outside the gene matches: 8. This CDR3 region has 13 residues. The CDR3 DNA follows: TGTGCCAGCGGCCGGGACAGGGAATCCGAGCAGTACTTC. It is translated as CASGRDRESEQYF.